Presented here are 28 T cell receptor beta chains from one specimen sequenced in a study of naive and memory T cell subsets. Ligated cDNA underwent four rounds of PCR with nested alpha and beta constant region primers and SP2. TCRdb itself ran the 5' RACE reads through MiXCR, one entry per CDR3 protein. The sample has roughly 60,000 distinct CDR3 sequences, roughly 8.1% seen once. The library had UMIs added by 3' ligation of an oligonucleotide to TCR cDNA. These receptors were taken from a female donor in good health.

This clonotype was observed a handful of times. The gene calls are TRBV7-8 and TRBJ1-5; D uncertain. This CDR3 has 13 residues. Trimming took 6 bases from V and 3 from J, leaving 9 bases between them. The V gene's germline CDR1 is SGHVS and CDR2 FQNEAQ. DNA for the CDR3: TGTGCCAGCAGTCACTGGGACAATCAGCCCCAGCATTTT. This translates into CASSHWDNQPQHF. Combining the CDR3 with reference TRBV7-8 and TRBJ1-5 gives the whole variable domain GAGVSQSPRYKVAKRGQDVALRCDPISGHVSLFWYQQALGQGPEFLTYFQNEAQLDKSGLPSDRFFAERPEGSVSTLKIQRTQQEDSAVYLCASSHWDNQPQHFGDGTRLSIL.

The chain combines TRBV19 with TRBJ2-1; possible D gene TRBD2, 6 bases. Germline lookup yields CDR1 LNHDA and CDR2 SQIVND (reference sequence). Trimming took off 2 bases at V and 5 bases at J, with 16 bases between the two ends. CDR3 length: 16 residues. Here the CDR3 DNA reads TGTGCCAGTAGTATAAATCTTCGGGACTTACACAATGAGCAGTTCTTC. Its protein product is CASSINLRDLHNEQFF.

The chain joins TRBV28 to TRBJ1-2; D remains unclear. Trimming pared 3 bases from V and 1 base from J, leaving 9 bases between. This CDR3 comprises 14 residues. The germline V gene encodes CDR1 MDHEN and CDR2 SYDVKM. The CDR3 DNA follows: TGTGCCAGCAGTTTGGGTCAGCTTAACTATGGCTACACCTTC. Amino acid sequence: CASSLGQLNYGYTF.

This clonotype has ten or more counts. V is TRBV12-3 or TRBV12-4 and J is TRBJ2-5; D is ambiguous. The V and J ends lost 1 base and 1 base respectively, with 7 bases between them. The CDR3 is 14 amino acids. In DNA form, the CDR3 reads TGTGCCAGCAGTTTAGGGGCACTCCAAGAGACCCAGTACTTC. Protein: CASSLGALQETQYF.

There are many counts of this clonotype. The gene calls are TRBV20-1 and TRBJ1-5, with a tentative D call TRBD1 (5 bases). Germline assignment: CDR1 DFQATT and CDR2 SNEGSKA (reference sequence). CDR3 length: 16 residues. V gave up 3 bases and J gave up 0 bases, with 15 bases separating them. DNA of the CDR3: TGCAGTGCTAGGGGTCAGGGTGGAGGTAGCAATCAGCCCCAGCATTTT. Its protein is CSARGQGGGSNQPQHF.

This clonotype has just a few counts. The chain is built from TRBV11-2 and TRBJ2-1; 9 bases are a match to TRBD1. Germline values: CDR1 SGHAT, CDR2 FQNNGV. This CDR3 has 14 residues. The J segment lost 8 bases and the V segment lost 4 bases, leaving 6 bases of the junction unmatched. In nucleotides, the CDR3 is TGTGCCAGCAGCTCACGGACAGGGGCGGATGAGCAGTTCTTC. Residues: CASSSRTGADEQFF. Using reference TRBV11-2 and TRBJ2-1 for the parts outside the CDR3, the full variable domain is EAGVAQSPRYKIIEKRQSVAFWCNPISGHATLYWYQQILGQGPKLLIQFQNNGVVDDSQLPKDRFSAERLKGVDSTLKIQPAKLEDSAVYLCASSSRTGADEQFFGPGTRLTVL.

This clonotype turned up a few times. This chain joins TRBV5-1 and TRBJ2-7; 9 nucleotides align to TRBD2. After removal of 0 bases from V and 2 bases from J, the junction contained 3 bases not matched to a gene. Per the germline V gene, CDR1 is SGHRS and CDR2 is YFSETQ. The CDR3 runs 15 residues. CDR3 protein: CASSLEVAGAYEQYF. The CDR3 DNA sequence: TGCGCCAGCAGCTTGGAGGTAGCGGGAGCCTACGAGCAGTACTTC.

This clonotype has just a few counts. The chain joins TRBV6-1 to TRBJ2-7, with 11 bases identical to TRBD2. With V trimmed by 4 bases and J by 4 bases, 3 bases remained unmatched. The CDR3 is made up of 14 amino acids. Germline CDR1 MNHNS, CDR2 SASEGT. The CDR3 region has the DNA TGTGCCAGCAGTGGTAGCGGGAGGGTATACGAGCAGTACTTC. It is translated as CASSGSGRVYEQYF.

The rearrangement joins TRBV19 to TRBJ2-1; D call uncertain. This CDR3 spans 13 amino acids. V was clipped by 3 bases and J by 3 bases, with 6 bases between them. Germline loops: CDR1 LNHDA, CDR2 SQIVND (reference sequence). Here the CDR3 DNA reads TGTGCCAGTAGTATGTACAGCTACAATGAGCAGTTCTTC. It translates to CASSMYSYNEQFF.

This clonotype was seen a few times. The chain couples TRBV4-2 to TRBJ2-7, with D perhaps TRBD2 (6 bases). The V end was cut by 3 bases, the J end by 1 base, with 13 bases between. Germline assignment: CDR1 LGHNA and CDR2 YNFKEQ. This CDR3 is 15 amino acids long. The CDR3, as DNA: TGTGCCAGCAGCCAGGGGACTCCCGAGTCCTACGAGCAGTACTTC. Its translation is CASSQGTPESYEQYF.

The V call is TRBV20-1, the J call TRBJ2-3, with 8 positions matching TRBD1. The junction had 8 bases not matched to a gene; V was cut back by 4 bases and J by 5 bases. CDR3 size: 14 residues. Germline V gene sequence: CDR1 DFQATT, CDR2 SNEGSKA (reference sequence). The CDR3 is CSAKLTGAGDTQYF. The CDR3 DNA follows: TGCAGTGCTAAACTGACAGGGGCGGGAGATACGCAGTATTTT.

This clonotype has more than one count but fewer than ten. J is TRBJ2-3 and V is TRBV5-1; 7 bases match TRBD2. The CDR3 is 14 amino acids. V trimming: 5 bases; J trimming: 5 bases; junction bases outside the gene matches: 8. Germline V CDR1 and CDR2: SGHRS, YFSETQ. CDR3 nucleotides: TGCGCCAGCAGGGCGGCGGGGGATCAAGATACGCAGTATTTT. Its translation: CASRAAGDQDTQYF.

This clonotype occurred a few times. The chain carries TRBV19 and TRBJ1-1, with 7 positions matching TRBD1. Germline V gene lookup returns CDR1 LNHDA and CDR2 SQIVND (reference sequence). The CDR3 is 13 residues long. The J segment lost 4 bases and the V segment lost 6 bases, leaving 5 bases of the junction unmatched. CDR3 region: CASRGSGGTEAFF. CDR3 bases: TGTGCCAGTAGAGGATCAGGGGGCACTGAAGCTTTCTTT.

This clonotype appeared a single time. The chain is built from TRBV3-1 and TRBJ2-1; tentatively, D is TRBD1 or TRBD2 (5 bases each). Trimming pared 5 bases from V and 4 bases from J, leaving 12 bases between. Germline lookup yields CDR1 LGHDT and CDR2 YNNKEL (reference sequence). There are 14 residues in the CDR3. The CDR3, as DNA: TGTGCCAGCAGCTGGGCCGGGGCATACAATGAGCAGTTCTTC. Translating gives CASSWAGAYNEQFF.

This chain links TRBV12-3 or TRBV12-4 with TRBJ2-6; D is uncertain. V lost 4 bases to trimming and J lost 5 bases, with 3 bases between them. This CDR3 comprises 12 residues. CDR3 sequence (DNA): TGTGCCAGCAGTTGGAGGGCCAACGTCCTGACTTTC. Encoded protein: CASSWRANVLTF.

There are many counts of this clonotype. The chain joins TRBV6-2 or TRBV6-3 to TRBJ2-7; perhaps TRBD2 as D (5 bases). The CDR3 consists of 15 residues. Germline CDR1 and CDR2: MNHEY and SVGEGT. Trimming left V 6 bases short and J 0 bases short, with 15 bases between. The CDR3 nucleotides are TGTGCCAGCAGCTCCGGAGAGGGATTCTCCTACGAGCAGTACTTC. Its translation: CASSSGEGFSYEQYF.

V gene TRBV20-1 combines with J gene TRBJ2-1, with 8 bases matching TRBD2. Trimming at V came to 4 bases and at J to 2 bases, leaving 10 bases not matched to a gene. Germline V CDR1 and CDR2: DFQATT, SNEGSKA (reference sequence). CDR3 length: 16 residues. The CDR3 DNA reads as TGCAGTGCTAAAACACTAGCCGGGGGGGCCTACAATGAGCAGTTCTTC. Residues: CSAKTLAGGAYNEQFF.

This clonotype was detected many times. The V call is TRBV7-9, the J call TRBJ2-7; the D is unclear. The CDR3 spans 16 residues. Deletions cut 5 bases from V and 0 bases from J, with 17 bases between. Looked up from germline, CDR1 is SEHNR and CDR2 is FQNEAQ (reference sequence). The CDR3 spells CASSPPLGSRSYEQYF. In nucleotides, the CDR3 is TGTGCCAGCAGCCCTCCGCTGGGCAGTCGCTCCTACGAGCAGTACTTC.

This clonotype was found many times. The CDR3 protein is CASQFPGQGHEQYF. The CDR3 nucleotides read TGTGCCAGCCAGTTCCCGGGACAGGGGCACGAGCAGTACTTC. V is TRBV2 and J is TRBJ2-7; TRBD1 agrees at 10 bases. This CDR3 region has 14 residues. In germline, CDR1 is SNHLY, CDR2 FYNNEI. After removal of 8 bases from V and 5 bases from J, the junction contained 9 bases not matched to a gene.

The table lists this clonotype with a few counts. The chain combines TRBV11-3 with TRBJ2-3; the D is unclear. Per the germline V gene, CDR1 is SGHNT and CDR2 is YENEEA. The CDR3 totals 12 residues. Trimming shortened V by 5 bases and J by 5 bases, and 8 bases separated the two germline ends. DNA of the CDR3: TGTGCCAGCAGCCGGCAGTTAGATACGCAGTATTTT. As protein: CASSRQLDTQYF.

The gene calls are TRBV19 and TRBJ1-1, with TRBD1 matching 9 bases. The V gene's germline CDR1 is LNHDA and CDR2 SQIVND (reference sequence). J lost 6 bases, V lost 6 bases, and 8 bases had no gene match. This CDR3 is 14 amino acids long. CDR3 sequence (DNA): TGTGCCAGTAGCTGGGGACAGGGAGTGTCTGAAGCTTTCTTT. This codes for CASSWGQGVSEAFF.

This clonotype has just a few counts. V usage is TRBV3-1 and J usage is TRBJ1-3; no clear D. Germline loops: CDR1 LGHDT, CDR2 YNNKEL (reference sequence). The ends were cut back, 0 bases at V and 2 bases at J, with 2 bases in the middle. The length of the CDR3 is 13 residues. CDR3 amino acids: CASSQDPGNTIYF. The CDR3 region has the DNA TGTGCCAGCAGCCAAGATCCTGGAAACACCATATATTTT.

The chain employs TRBV6-6 and TRBJ1-5, with D tentatively TRBD1 (6 bases). Germline loops: CDR1 MNHNY, CDR2 SVGAGI (reference sequence). CDR3 length: 14 amino acids. With 5 bases removed from V and 0 bases from J, the gap between germline ends came to 8 bases. CDR3 amino acids: CASSMTGSNQPQHF. CDR3 coding DNA: TGTGCCAGCAGTATGACAGGTAGCAATCAGCCCCAGCATTTT.

This clonotype has a count of ten or more. The CDR3 sequence: CASTKRASGTDTQYF. CDR3 bases: TGTGCCAGCACCAAGCGGGCTAGCGGAACAGATACGCAGTATTTT. The rearrangement links TRBV7-2 to TRBJ2-3, with 7 bases fitting TRBD2. With V trimmed by 7 bases and J by 3 bases, 10 bases remained unmatched. The CDR3 length is 15 residues. Looked up from germline, CDR1 is SGHTA and CDR2 is FQGNSA.

This clonotype was recorded at least ten times. The chain couples TRBV21-1 to TRBJ1-6. TRBV21-1 is shown as a pseudogene. The CDR3 is 18 residues long. CDR3 sequence (DNA): TGTGCCAGCAGCAAAGTGCTAGACACCCCTCCTAATAATTCACCCCTCCACTTT. Amino acids: CASSKVLDTPPNNSPLHF.

This clonotype was found a few times. The J gene is TRBJ1-5, the V gene TRBV6-1, with D tentatively TRBD1 (5 bases). Per the germline V gene, CDR1 is MNHNS and CDR2 is SASEGT. The V and J ends lost 4 bases and 7 bases respectively, with 14 bases between them. CDR3 length equals 14 residues. The CDR3 bases are TGTGCCAGCAGTGGGATGCAGGGAATACAGCCCCAGCATTTT. As protein: CASSGMQGIQPQHF.

This clonotype was seen ten or more times. The chain carries TRBV12-3 or TRBV12-4 and TRBJ1-5, with 10 bases aligning to TRBD1. Trimming cost V 6 bases and J 2 bases; bases outside gene matches: 4. The CDR3 sequence is 15 residues long. CDR3 amino acids: CASSSTGGGNQPQHF. The DNA of the CDR3 is TGTGCCAGCAGCTCGACAGGGGGCGGCAATCAGCCCCAGCATTTT.

In this sample, this clonotype turned up many times. The chain employs TRBV28 and TRBJ1-2, with D unclear. This CDR3 is built from 14 residues. Deletions cut 2 bases from V and 6 bases from J, with 13 bases between. Germline CDR1 reads MDHEN; CDR2 reads SYDVKM. CDR3 bases: TGTGCCAGCAGTTTAGGCGGGTACACCAATGGCTACACCTTC. It is translated as CASSLGGYTNGYTF.